This TCR beta chain was identified in a study of cytomegalovirus exposure and HLA in healthy donors. The PCR ran on 60 Vbeta and 13 Jbeta primers. The table came from immunoSEQ multiplex PCR; TCRdb's copy has only in-frame clones and leaves some out. The sample consists of about 130,000 clones, 79% of them appearing once. Germline trimming cut 5 bases from V and 4 bases from J; bases unmatched to any gene: 4. Germline CDR1 reads MNHEY; CDR2 reads SMNVEV (reference sequence). The CDR3 sequence is 13 residues long. The sequence came from a male donor in good health and CMV-seronegative. The sequenced material came from PBMCs. This chain uses TRBV27 with TRBJ2-7, with 8 bases fitting TRBD1. CDR3 sequence reads: CASSQDRAYEQYF. In DNA, the CDR3 is TGTGCCAGCAGTCAGGACAGGGCTTACGAGCAGTACTTC.